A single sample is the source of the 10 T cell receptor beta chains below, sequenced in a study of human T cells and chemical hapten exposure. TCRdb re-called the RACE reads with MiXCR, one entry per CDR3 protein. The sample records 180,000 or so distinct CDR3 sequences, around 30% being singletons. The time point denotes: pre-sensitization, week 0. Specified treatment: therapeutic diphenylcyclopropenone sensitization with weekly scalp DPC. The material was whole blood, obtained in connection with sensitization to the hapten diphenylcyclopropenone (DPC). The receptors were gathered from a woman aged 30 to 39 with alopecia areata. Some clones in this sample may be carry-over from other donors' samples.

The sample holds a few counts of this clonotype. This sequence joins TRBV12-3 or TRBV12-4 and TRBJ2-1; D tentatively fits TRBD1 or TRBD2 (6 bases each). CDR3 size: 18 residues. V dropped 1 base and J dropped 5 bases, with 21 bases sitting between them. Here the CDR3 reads CASSLGKGRRGADNEQFF. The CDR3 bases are TGTGCCAGCAGTTTAGGGAAGGGGAGGAGGGGGGCCGACAATGAGCAGTTCTTC.

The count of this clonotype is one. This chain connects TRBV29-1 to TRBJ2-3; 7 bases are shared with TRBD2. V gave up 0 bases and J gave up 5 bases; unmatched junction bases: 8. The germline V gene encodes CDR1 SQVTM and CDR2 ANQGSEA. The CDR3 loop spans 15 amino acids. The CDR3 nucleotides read TGCAGCGTTGAAGATCGCGGGAGTGTCGGAGATACGCAGTATTTT. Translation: CSVEDRGSVGDTQYF.

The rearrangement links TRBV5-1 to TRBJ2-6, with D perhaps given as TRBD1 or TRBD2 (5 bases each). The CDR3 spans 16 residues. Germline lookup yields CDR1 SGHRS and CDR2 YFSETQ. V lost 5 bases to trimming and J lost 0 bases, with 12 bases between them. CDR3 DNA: TGCGCCAGCAGTGGGGGATTTCTCTCTGGGGCCAACGTCCTGACTTTC. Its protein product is CASSGGFLSGANVLTF.

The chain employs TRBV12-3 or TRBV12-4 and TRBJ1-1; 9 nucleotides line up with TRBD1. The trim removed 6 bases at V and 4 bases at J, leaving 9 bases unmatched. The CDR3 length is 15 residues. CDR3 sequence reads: CASSRRTGVGTEAFF. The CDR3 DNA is TGTGCCAGCAGCCGACGGACAGGGGTCGGCACTGAAGCTTTCTTT.

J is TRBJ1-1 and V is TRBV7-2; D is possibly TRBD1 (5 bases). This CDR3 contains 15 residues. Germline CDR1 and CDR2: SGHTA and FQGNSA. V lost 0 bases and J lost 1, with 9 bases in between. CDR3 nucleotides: TGTGCCAGCAGCTTAGCGTCCACAGGGAACACTGAAGCTTTCTTT. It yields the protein CASSLASTGNTEAFF.

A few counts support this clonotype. CDR3 in amino acids: CSVYPETSSYNEQFF. The CDR3 DNA reads TGCAGCGTTTATCCCGAGACTAGCTCCTACAATGAGCAGTTCTTC. The chain has TRBV29-1 and TRBJ2-1; TRBD2 might be the D (6 bases). CDR1 and CDR2 (germline): SQVTM, ANQGSEA. V gave up 5 bases and J gave up 0 bases, with 14 bases separating them. This CDR3 has 15 residues.

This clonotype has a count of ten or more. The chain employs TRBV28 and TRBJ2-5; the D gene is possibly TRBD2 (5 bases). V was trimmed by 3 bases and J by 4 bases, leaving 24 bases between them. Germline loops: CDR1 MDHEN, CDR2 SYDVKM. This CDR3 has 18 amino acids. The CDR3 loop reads CASSFLRREDPNRETQYF. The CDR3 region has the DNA TGTGCCAGCAGTTTTCTAAGACGGGAAGACCCGAATCGAGAGACCCAGTACTTC.

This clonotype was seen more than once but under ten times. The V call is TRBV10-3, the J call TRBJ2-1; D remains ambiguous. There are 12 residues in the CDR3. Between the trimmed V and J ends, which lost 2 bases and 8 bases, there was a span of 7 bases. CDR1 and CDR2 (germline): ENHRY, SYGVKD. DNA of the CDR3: TGTGCCATCAGTGAGCCTTTGTATGAGCAGTTCTTC. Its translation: CAISEPLYEQFF.

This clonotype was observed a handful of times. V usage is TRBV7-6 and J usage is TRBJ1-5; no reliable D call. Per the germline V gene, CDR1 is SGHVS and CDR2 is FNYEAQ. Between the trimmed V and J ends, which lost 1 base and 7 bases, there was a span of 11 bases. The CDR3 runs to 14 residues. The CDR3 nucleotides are TGTGCCAGCAGCTTAGGGGAGGGATGGCAGCCCCAGCATTTT. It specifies CASSLGEGWQPQHF.

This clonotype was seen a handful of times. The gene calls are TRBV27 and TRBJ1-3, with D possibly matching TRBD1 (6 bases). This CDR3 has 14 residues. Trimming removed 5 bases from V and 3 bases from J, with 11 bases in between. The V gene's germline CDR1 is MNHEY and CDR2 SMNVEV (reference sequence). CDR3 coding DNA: TGTGCCAGCAGTCCACAGGGAGGTGGAAACACCATATATTTT. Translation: CASSPQGGGNTIYF.